The 3 T cell receptor beta chains below were found in one sample sequenced in a study of breast tumors, draining lymph nodes, adjacent tissues. The lymph nodes were axillary draining lymph nodes from breast cancer patients. TCRdb used MiXCR to reprocess the multiplex PCR reads, holding one entry per CDR3 protein. Among about 100,000 distinct CDR3 sequences, 21% were seen once, and the ten largest hold over 1%. Specimen: axillary lymph node tissue. The receptors come from a female donor with breast cancer. Some clones in this sample may be carry-over from other donors' samples.

Many counts were recorded for this clonotype. CDR3 loop: CASSSSLNSETQYF. CDR3 coding DNA: TGTGCCAGCAGTTCATCGTTGAATAGCGAGACCCAGTACTTC. This chain connects TRBV7-2 to TRBJ2-5; no clear D gene. The germline V gene encodes CDR1 SGHTA and CDR2 FQGNSA. The CDR3 runs 14 residues. Trimming removed 6 bases from V and 5 bases from J, with 16 bases in between.

This clonotype occurred many times. The genes are TRBV5-1 and TRBJ1-6; possibly TRBD1 for D (5 bases). V was cut by 6 bases and J by 9 bases, with 13 bases left in between. Germline CDR1 and CDR2: SGHRS and YFSETQ. The CDR3 is made up of 13 amino acids. The CDR3 loop reads CASTTHGGSPLHF. CDR3 nucleotide sequence: TGCGCCAGCACTACCCACGGGGGTTCACCCCTCCACTTT.

This clonotype has just a few counts. This chain connects TRBV27 to TRBJ1-5; D might be TRBD1 (5 bases). The CDR3 extends over 14 amino acids. The V and J ends lost 7 bases and 6 bases respectively, with 16 bases between them. Germline V gene lookup returns CDR1 MNHEY and CDR2 SMNVEV (reference sequence). CDR3 DNA sequence: TGTGCCAGCACTGCCTCAGGGCAGGGTCAGCCCCAGCATTTT. Translating it yields CASTASGQGQPQHF.